This T cell receptor (beta chain) was retrieved from a study of vaccination and CD4 T cells after COVID-19. Whole-study context: Two doses of either BNT162b2 or mRNA-1273 vaccine were given to participants.

Treatment given: approximately 9-day PBMC culture with coronavirus spike peptide pools or control peptides (ViraFEST assay). The Oncomine TCR Beta short-read assay was what sequenced the DNA obtained from cultured CD4+ T cells. One entry per CDR3 protein, called by TCRdb with MiXCR from the PCR reads. The profile covers more than 10,000 distinct CDR3 sequences, with 52% appearing a single time and 15% to 17% taken by the ten largest. This clonotype was observed a handful of times. What it binds is not known. The sample comprised CD4+ T cells from blood, cultured in vitro. The source of this sequence is a human donor who had recovered from COVID-19.

The CDR3 DNA reads TGTGCCAGCAGCTTCGGGGGGGGCGAGCAGTACTTC. This translates into CASSFGGGEQYF. The gene calls are TRBV5-4 and TRBJ2-7; TRBD2 agrees at 8 bases. J gave up 6 bases and V 2 bases, and 1 base lay outside the gene matches. The CDR3 consists of 12 residues. Germline CDR1 and CDR2: SGHNT and YYREEE (reference sequence).